This T cell receptor beta chain was profiled in a study of cytomegalovirus exposure and HLA in healthy donors. Study-wide findings and caveats: Most TCR sequences were rare, but some public TCRs occurred in many donors. The presence/absence work took it that sequencing depth was about the same across donors.

The study ran its PCR with 60 Vbeta and 13 Jbeta primers. Some clones are missing from TCRdb's copy, which holds only in-frame ones; the method was immunoSEQ multiplex PCR. The sample contains about 180,000 clones, around 77% of which appear only once. In regard to this clone: The antigen remains undetermined.

Every donor was a healthy person donating bone marrow. The CDR3 is 13 amino acids. CDR1 is SQVTM, CDR2 ANQGSEA, per germline. V shed 5 bases and J 8 bases; nucleotides not matched to a gene: 6. The chain couples TRBV29-1 to TRBJ1-6; TRBD1 matches at 7 bases. Input material: PBMCs. The TCR sequence derives from a young woman in good health and CMV-seronegative. CDR3: CSVMDRLDSPLHF. The CDR3 region has the DNA TGCAGCGTTATGGACAGGCTAGATTCACCCCTCCACTTT.